This T cell receptor beta chain was sequenced during a study of shared clonotypes between healthy human individuals. V was shortened by 6 bases and J by 6 bases, with 24 bases between the two germline ends. CDR3 size: 17 residues. Germline loops: CDR1 SEHNR, CDR2 FQNEAQ (reference sequence). Study-wide results and limits: Measured sharing among donors was expected to vary with sequencing depth.

An assay was performed, and its level was deep. Unsorted PBMC replicate PCRs drew on around 270 ng DNA, representing about 30,000 T cell genomes. The unsorted PBMC sample used ten immunoSEQ deep assay plates. This table comes from immunoSEQ multiplex PCR, and its TCRdb copy is limited to in-frame clones, with some not included. The table records approximately 460,000 clones, approximately 80% of them present only once. Remarks on this clone: Its cognate antigen is unknown.

This clonotype was obtained from a woman between 35 and 50 years old in good health. Some clones in this sample may be carry-over from other donors' samples. The sequencing sample was made of PBMCs. This chain connects TRBV7-9 to TRBJ2-1; D gene unclear. CDR3 sequence reads: CASSGIKGSSLTNEQFF. Written as DNA, the CDR3 is TGTGCCAGCAGTGGGATTAAGGGTTCCAGCTTGACCAATGAGCAGTTCTTC. Variable domain in full (rest from reference TRBV7-9 and TRBJ2-1): DTGVSQNPRHKITKRGQNVTFRCDPISEHNRLYWYRQTLGQGPEFLTYFQNEAQLEKSRLLSDRFSAERPKGSFSTLEIQRTEQGDSAMYLCASSGIKGSSLTNEQFFGPGTRLTVL.